This is a list of T cell receptor beta chains from one sample in a study of cytomegalovirus exposure and HLA in healthy donors. Profiled with immunoSEQ multiplex PCR; TCRdb holds only in-frame clones, not every one. The table has around 110,000 clones, 60% to 70% seen once. The sequencing input was PBMCs. Source of these receptors: a middle-aged woman in good health and CMV-seropositive. The CDR3 runs from the conserved cysteine through the conserved F or W. D genes are given only for firm matches. Expanded clones are given a class, and other clones once, few, many or no size at all.

J gene,clone size,D gene,V gene,CDR3 DNA,CDR3 protein
TRBJ2-7,.,TRBD1,TRBV4-3,TGCGCCAGCAGCCAATCGACAGGGGATCTTGACGAGCAGTACTTC,CASSQSTGDLDEQYF
TRBJ2-1,.,.,TRBV28,TGTGCCAGCAGTTTTGTCCCAGGGTCCTACAATGAACAGTTCTTC,CASSFVPGSYNEQFF
TRBJ1-1,.,.,TRBV19,TGTGCCAGTAGCCCCCGGACACCGGGGAACACTGAAGCTTTCTTT,CASSPRTPGNTEAFF
TRBJ2-1,.,TRBD2,TRBV6-5,TGTGCCAGCAGTTACCGGACTAGCGGGAGTTGGGATGAGCAGTTCTTC,CASSYRTSGSWDEQFF
TRBJ2-7,.,TRBD1,TRBV5-4,TGTGCCAGCAGCTCCCCCAACAGGGGCAGCTCCTACGAGCAGTACTTC,CASSSPNRGSSYEQYF
TRBJ2-7,.,.,TRBV7-9,TGTGCCAGCAGCATAGGGGCCATGAACCTATACGAGCAGTACTTC,CASSIGAMNLYEQYF
TRBJ2-7,.,TRBD1,TRBV28,TGTGCCAGTTCCCGGGACAGCAAGTACGAGCAGTACTTC,CASSRDSKYEQYF
TRBJ2-7,few,TRBD1,TRBV29-1,TGCAGCGTTGAAAGATTGTCAGGGGGCGAGCAGTACTTC,CSVERLSGGEQYF
TRBJ2-5,.,TRBD1,TRBV13,TGTGCCAGCAGCTTAGGGACAGGGGGCTTGGAGACCCAGTACTTC,CASSLGTGGLETQYF
TRBJ2-7,.,.,TRBV10-1,TGCGCCAGCAGTGAAAGGACTACCTACGAGCAGTACTTC,CASSERTTYEQYF
TRBJ1-1,.,.,TRBV5-4,TGTGCCAGCAGCCCTCGGGAGCACACTGAAGCTTTCTTT,CASSPREHTEAFF
TRBJ1-5,.,TRBD1,TRBV28,TGTGCCAGCTGGACAGGGCATCAGCCCCAGCATTTT,CASWTGHQPQHF
TRBJ2-7,.,.,TRBV7-9,TGTGCCAGCAGCCCGGAGACTAGCTACGAGCAGTACTTC,CASSPETSYEQYF
TRBJ1-2,.,.,TRBV2,TGTGCCAGCAGTCGGACAGCAATTAACTATGGCTACACCTTC,CASSRTAINYGYTF
TRBJ2-4,.,TRBD2,TRBV9,TGTGCCAGCAGCGCGGGACTAGCGGGAGTCAACATTCAGTACTTC,CASSAGLAGVNIQYF
TRBJ1-4,.,.,TRBV5-5,TGTGCCAGCAGCCACCAGGGTGCGGAAAAACTGTTTTTT,CASSHQGAEKLFF
TRBJ2-7,.,TRBD1,TRBV19,TGTGCCAGTAGTGCCGGACAGGGCCCCTACGAGCAGTACTTC,CASSAGQGPYEQYF
TRBJ2-1,.,.,TRBV19,TGTGCCAGTAGCATTCCGGGGGGGGACAGGGTTTACAATGAGCAGTTCTTC,CASSIPGGDRVYNEQFF
TRBJ2-3,few,TRBD1,TRBV10-3,TGTGCCATCAGCAGGGGGCTTAACACAGATACGCAGTATTTT,CAISRGLNTDTQYF
TRBJ2-3,.,.,TRBV18,TGTGCCAGCTCCTACAGACGAGTCCGGGATACTACAGATACGCAGTATTTT,CASSYRRVRDTTDTQYF
TRBJ1-5,.,.,TRBV4-1,TGCGCCAGCAGCCAACAGCAAGGGAGGTCCAATCAGCCCCAGCATTTT,CASSQQQGRSNQPQHF
TRBJ1-5,few,.,TRBV9,TGTGCCAGCAGCGAGGGATTGGGGGGAGTTCAGCCCCAGCATTTT,CASSEGLGGVQPQHF
TRBJ2-7,.,.,TRBV25-1,TGTGCCAGCAGTGCTTCCGTTTCGGGGTCCCACGAGCAGTACTTC,CASSASVSGSHEQYF
TRBJ1-2,.,TRBD1,TRBV6-5,TGTGCCAGCAGCCCCGGGACAGGTAGTAACTATGGCTACACCTTC,CASSPGTGSNYGYTF